Shown below are 4 T cell receptor beta chains from a single sample sequenced in a study of vaccination effects on CD4 cells after COVID-19. Expansion with viral peptide pools was applied to antigen-specific CD4+ T cells by the ViraFEST assay prior to sequencing. Isolation of CD4+ T cells took place after more than 9 days of culture. Every participant took two doses of the BNT162b2 or mRNA-1273 vaccine. These TCRs' antigens remain unknown. This table comes from immunoSEQ multiplex PCR, and its TCRdb copy is limited to in-frame clones, with some not included. The sample has approximately 28,000 clones, roughly 76% seen once. The starting material was CD4+ T cells from PBMCs cultured with SARS-CoV-2 spike peptides, obtained after COVID-19 vaccination. The receptors derive from a human donor who received a COVID-19 vaccine. Some clones in this sample may be carry-over from other donors' samples.

This chain joins TRBV7-8 and TRBJ1-1; D is undetermined. Between the trimmed V and J ends, which lost 1 base and 1 base, there was a span of 4 bases. CDR3 length: 13 residues. Per germline, CDR1 SGHVS and CDR2 FQNEAQ. CDR3 DNA sequence: TGTGCCAGCAGCTTAGTTAAGAACACTGAAGCTTTCTTT. Translated: CASSLVKNTEAFF. The whole variable domain, remainder taken from reference TRBV7-8 and TRBJ1-1, is GAGVSQSPRYKVAKRGQDVALRCDPISGHVSLFWYQQALGQGPEFLTYFQNEAQLDKSGLPSDRFFAERPEGSVSTLKIQRTQQEDSAVYLCASSLVKNTEAFFGQGTRLTVV.

The V and J genes are TRBV19 and TRBJ1-1, with 11 bases that match TRBD1. The ends lost 4 bases at V and 3 bases at J; junction bases unmatched: 4. This CDR3 spans 15 amino acids. Germline CDR1 and CDR2: LNHDA and SQIVND (reference sequence). For the CDR3, the DNA is TGTGCCAGTAGTAGGGGGACAGGGGGGGACACTGAAGCTTTCTTT. Translated: CASSRGTGGDTEAFF.

The rearrangement joins TRBV5-1 to TRBJ2-7, with 8 bases fitting TRBD1. CDR3 length equals 14 residues. Germline V gives CDR1 SGHRS, CDR2 YFSETQ. Losses at the gene ends were 4 bases for V and 2 bases for J; bases not matched to a gene: 5. CDR3: CASSPGTGTYEQYV. The CDR3 DNA reads as TGCGCCAGCAGCCCCGGGACAGGCACCTACGAGCAGTACGTC.

The CDR3 reads CASSSGGVYGYTF. The CDR3 region has the DNA TGTGCCAGCAGCAGCGGGGGGGTCTATGGCTACACCTTC. The V gene is TRBV12-3 or TRBV12-4, the J gene TRBJ1-2; TRBD1 might be the D (5 bases). CDR3 length: 13 amino acids. Trimming shortened V by 6 bases and J by 4 bases, and 12 bases separated the two germline ends.